This TCR beta chain was sequenced in a study of CD8+ T cells in alopecia areata (dated by TCRdb to 2017 to 2018). With respect to the entire study: Treated patients were enrolled in an open-label pilot trial of oral tofacitinib at 5 to 10 mg twice daily for moderate-to-severe alopecia areata. Scalp clonality was compared across normal scalp (n=4), patchy alopecia areata scalp (n=8), and alopecia totalis/universalis scalp (n=8). The RNA source kit depended on sample type: the PAXgene miRNA kit for fixed scalp, the miRNeasy kit for PBMCs, and the RNeasy kit for mouse skin. immunoSEQ multiplex PCR using 35 Vbeta forward primers and 13 Jbeta reverse primers was used to amplify TCRbeta CDR3 regions. The SALT score, which quantifies the percentage of affected scalp surface area, was used to measure disease severity in treated patients. On the human side, TCRbeta sequencing was run on scalp tissue and on sorted CD4+ and CD8+ peripheral blood T cells from healthy controls and from alopecia areata patients with either patchy or totalis/universalis disease. In both human patients and the C3H/HeJ mouse model, the study applied high-throughput TCRbeta sequencing to look at T cell clonal expansion in alopecia areata. Patients stayed on tofacitinib for 6 to 18 months and then had 6 months of follow-up off drug so that delayed response and recurrence could be assessed. Biopsies were taken from tofacitinib-treated patients at baseline and at 4 and 24 weeks of treatment, and a later scalp biopsy was taken in several of the tofacitinib-treated patients.

CDR1 and CDR2 (SNHLY, FYNNEI) derive from the germline V gene. Trimming accounts for 3 bases at V and 2 bases at J, while the number of junction bases matched to no gene is 7. The CDR3 measures 16 amino acids from cysteine to phenylalanine. Only the CDR3 portion is preserved as DNA: 48 bases, with reading frame beginning at the first base. This specimen's time point label, per the study, means: 24 weeks on oral tofacitinib. In the paper's terms, the treatment or condition label means: oral pan-JAK inhibitor, 5-10 mg twice daily. From alopecia areata patients, peripheral blood was collected along with lesional scalp punch biopsies. PBMCs were isolated by density centrifugation and stained for CD3, CD4 and CD8, after which CD4+ and CD8+ T cells were sorted on a FACSAria. This clone was observed a single time. Its antigen is not yet known. No base quality information exists; no much larger clone differs at one position.

The full study reports these points: Compared with mice, TCR sequences shared between patients were less clear, possibly partly because of HLA diversity across the patient population. Many expanded lesional clones persisted in scalp and blood during tofacitinib treatment, which may partly explain relapse after stopping treatment. Because the treated cohort was small and had only one nonresponder, larger studies are needed to examine links between baseline CD8+ expansion and response. Compared with normal scalp, lesional scalp, particularly in alopecia totalis/universalis, had higher clonality and more expanded CD8+ clones, which suggests antigenic drive. Unlike mouse skin, which is dominated by gammadelta T cells, normal human skin has resident alphabeta T cells that are also sequenced, and this complicates analysis of the scalp TCR repertoire. Tofacitinib significantly lowered scalp clonality and the number of expanded CD8+ clones among the top 100 scalp clones.

Libraries were constructed by the immunoSEQ multiplex PCR assay. To provide template for TCR sequencing, every sample had RNA extracted and reverse transcribed into cDNA. SuperScript III was used to make first-strand cDNA, primed with a 2:1 mix of oligo-dT and random hexamers. A synthetic immune receptor repertoire was used to gauge amplification bias, and whatever bias remained was removed computationally. As for how the authors treated the data: Raw reads were preprocessed to remove errors, and CDR3 was defined according to IMGT conventions as the region from the conserved cysteine to phenylalanine. Clonality was computed as 1 minus the Shannon entropy, with the entropy normalized by log2 of the number of productive unique TCRs. CD4 or CD8 identity of scalp clones was inferred by cross-referencing scalp TCRbeta sequences with sorted blood CD4 and CD8 repertoires. Held by TCRdb, this immuneACCESS table contains in-frame sequences only and omits some clones. Under half of the omission traces to an unresolved V gene where checked; the cause of the rest is unknown. V, J and clone size derive from that table, while D and trimming were established from the DNA sequence. In all, the sample holds about 290,000 clones, and roughly 50% of those were seen once. The top ten clones comprise over 1.5% of the sample.

The chain couples TRBV2 to TRBJ2-3; 8 bases in the junction line up with TRBD2. This receptor was taken from a human donor with alopecia areata. The sample in question was CD4+ T cells sorted from blood, obtained at week 24, from a patient treated with tofacitinib. The sequenced DNA: TGTGCCAGCAGTGAGGAAGCGGGGGCCCACACAGATACGCAGTATTTT. This sequence encodes CASSEEAGAHTDTQYF.